The entry that follows covers one T cell receptor beta chain sequence. Documented treatment: 19 received Ad26.COV2.S at low or high dose, single or two shots; about 5 received placebo; per-sample allocation not given. The samples date from day 63 after the first vaccine or placebo injection. CDR3 length: 13 residues. V was pared by 1 base and J by 1 base, with 7 bases between. Germline V gives CDR1 GTSNPN, CDR2 SVGIG (reference sequence). This entry is derived from a study of Ad26.COV2.S vaccination and SARS-CoV-2 variants. Study-level background: Each vaccinee took Ad26.COV2.S intramuscularly, once or twice 56 days apart.

Data came from immunoSEQ multiplex PCR; TCRdb stores just in-frame clones and leaves some out. The sample contains around 300,000 clones, 86% of which appear only once. The TCR sequence derives from a person between 18 and 59 years old who received the Ad26.COV2.S COVID-19 vaccine or a placebo. The chain has TRBV30 and TRBJ1-1; D call uncertain. The specimen was peripheral blood, collected in a trial of Ad26.COV2.S vaccine versus placebo. CDR3 residues: CAWSARRNTEAFF. CDR3 sequence (DNA): TGTGCCTGGAGTGCCAGGCGGAACACTGAAGCTTTCTTT.